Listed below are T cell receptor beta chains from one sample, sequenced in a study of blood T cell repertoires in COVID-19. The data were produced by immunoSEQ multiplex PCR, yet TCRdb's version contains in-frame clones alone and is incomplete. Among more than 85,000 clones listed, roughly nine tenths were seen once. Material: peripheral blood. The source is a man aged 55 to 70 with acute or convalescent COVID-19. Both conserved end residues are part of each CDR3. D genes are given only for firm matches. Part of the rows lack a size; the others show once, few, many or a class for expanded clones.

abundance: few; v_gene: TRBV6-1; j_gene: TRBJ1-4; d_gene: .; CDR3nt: TGTGCCAGCAGTGAGGGGGACACCACTGAAAAACTGTTTTTT; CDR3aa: CASSEGDTTEKLFF
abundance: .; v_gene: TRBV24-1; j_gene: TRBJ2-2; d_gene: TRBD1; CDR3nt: TGTGCCACCAGTGATTGGGACAGGGGGGCGGCGAACACCGGGGAGCTGTTTTTT; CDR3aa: CATSDWDRGAANTGELFF
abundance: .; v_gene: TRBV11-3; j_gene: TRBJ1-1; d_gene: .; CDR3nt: TGTGCCAGCAGCTCCGAGGGGGGGCACACTGAAGCTTTCTTT; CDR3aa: CASSSEGGHTEAFF
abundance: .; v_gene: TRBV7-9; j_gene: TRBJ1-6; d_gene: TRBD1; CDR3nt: TGTGCCAGCAGCTCCGGGACAGGATATAATTCACCCCTCCACTTT; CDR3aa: CASSSGTGYNSPLHF
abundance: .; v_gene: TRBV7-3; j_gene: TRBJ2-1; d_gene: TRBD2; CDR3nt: TGTGCCAGCGGCATAGCGGGGAGGAATGAGCAGTTCTTC; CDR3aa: CASGIAGRNEQFF
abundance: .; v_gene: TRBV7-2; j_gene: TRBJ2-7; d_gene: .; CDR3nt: TGTGCCAGCAGCGTAAGGGGGGGGAGGAGCTCCTACGAGCAGTACTTC; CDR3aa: CASSVRGGRSSYEQYF
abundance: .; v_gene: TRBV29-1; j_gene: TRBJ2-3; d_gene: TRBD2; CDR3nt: TGCAGCGTGGGTACTAGCGGGGGCGGAGATACGCAGTATTTT; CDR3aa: CSVGTSGGGDTQYF
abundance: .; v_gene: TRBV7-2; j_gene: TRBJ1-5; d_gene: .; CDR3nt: TGTGCCAGCAGCTCCGGGAGTTATAGCAATCAGCCCCAGCATTTT; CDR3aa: CASSSGSYSNQPQHF
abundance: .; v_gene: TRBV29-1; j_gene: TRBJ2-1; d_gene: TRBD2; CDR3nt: TGCAGCGTTCGTTGGCTAGCGGGAGGGGGTGAGCAGTTCTTC; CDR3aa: CSVRWLAGGGEQFF
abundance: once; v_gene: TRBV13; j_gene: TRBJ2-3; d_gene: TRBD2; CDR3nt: TGTGCCAGCAGCTCCAGACTAGCGGGGGACACAGATACGCAGTATTTT; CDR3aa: CASSSRLAGDTDTQYF
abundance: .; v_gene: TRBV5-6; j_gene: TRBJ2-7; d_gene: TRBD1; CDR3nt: TGTGCCAGCAGCTTGGGGGACAGGGAAGGCGCCTACGAGCAGTACTTC; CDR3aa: CASSLGDREGAYEQYF
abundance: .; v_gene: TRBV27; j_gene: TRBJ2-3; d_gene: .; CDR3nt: TGTGCCAGCAGTTTGTATGCGGGCACAGATACGCAGTATTTT; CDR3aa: CASSLYAGTDTQYF
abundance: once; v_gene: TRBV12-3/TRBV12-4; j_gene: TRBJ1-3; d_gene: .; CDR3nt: TGTGCCAGCAGTTTAACATCTGGAAACACCATATATTTT; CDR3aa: CASSLTSGNTIYF
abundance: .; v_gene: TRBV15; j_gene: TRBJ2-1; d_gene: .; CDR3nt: TGTGCCACCAGCAGAGTGGACAGCAATGAGCAGTTCTTC; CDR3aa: CATSRVDSNEQFF
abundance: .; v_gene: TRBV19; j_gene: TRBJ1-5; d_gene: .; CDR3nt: TGTGCCAGTAGGCGAGGACTATTTGGCAATCAGCCCCAGCATTTT; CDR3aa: CASRRGLFGNQPQHF
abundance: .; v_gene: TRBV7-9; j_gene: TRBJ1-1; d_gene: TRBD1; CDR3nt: TGTGCCAGCAGCTTAGGACAGGGAAACACTGAAGCTTTCTTT; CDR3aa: CASSLGQGNTEAFF
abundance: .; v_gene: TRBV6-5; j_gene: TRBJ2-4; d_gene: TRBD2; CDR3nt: TGTGCCAGCAGTTACTCAGGCGGGAGCAACATTCAGTACTTC; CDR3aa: CASSYSGGSNIQYF